The 7 T cell receptor beta chains given below trace back to one sample, sequenced in a study of T cell clonality in common variable immunodeficiency. TCRdb's table, derived via immunoSEQ multiplex PCR, lists solely in-frame clones and lacks some. The table lists roughly 34,000 clones, with no singletons. Study outcomes and limitations: In common variable immunodeficiency, TCR beta chains reportedly carried fewer deletions and N-nucleotide insertions.

Their antigens are not known. The sample taken for sequencing was peripheral blood mononuclear cells. Receptors were obtained from a human donor with common variable immunodeficiency.

Only a few counts were recorded for this clone. With the read ending 3 residues before the CDR3 end, the germline J gene is used to fill in that end. The chain carries TRBV7-3 and TRBJ2-1; weak D call: TRBD2 (6 bases). Trimming took 8 bases from V and 7 from J, leaving 18 bases between them. This CDR3 region has 14 residues. Germline values: CDR1 SGHTA, CDR2 FQGTGA. Incomplete CDR3 DNA: TGTGCCAGCTCTACCGGGACTGACATTAATGAG. This sequence encodes CASSTGTDINE. The full CDR3 reads CASSTGTDINEQFF. The full variable domain, in which reference TRBV7-3 and TRBJ2-1 provide the parts outside the CDR3, is GAGVSQTPSNKVTEKGKYVELRCDPISGHTALYWYRQSLGQGPEFLIYFQGTGAADDSGLPNDRFFAVRPEGSVSTLKIQRTERGDSAVYLCASSTGTDINEQFFGPGTRLTVL.

In its sample, this clone was seen a few times. The read ends 3 residues early relative to the CDR3; the germline J gene fills the gap. The gene calls are TRBV11-3 and TRBJ2-5, with 7 nucleotides matching TRBD2. Per the germline V gene, CDR1 is SGHNT and CDR2 is YENEEA. V dropped 3 bases and J dropped 1; count of bases not matched to a gene: 2. This CDR3 spans 14 amino acids. CDR3 DNA (partial): TGTGCCAGCAGCTTGGGCGGGGGCCAAGAGACC. This translates into CASSLGGGQET. The CDR3 in its entirety is CASSLGGGQETQYF.

This clone has a handful of counts. Read sequence stops 3 residues before the CDR3 end, and the germline J gene provides the missing end. This sequence joins TRBV7-9 and TRBJ1-2, with D tentatively TRBD1 (5 bases). The CDR3 totals 15 residues. Trimming removed 5 bases from V and 4 bases from J, with 17 bases in between. From germline, CDR1 is SEHNR and CDR2 FQNEAQ (reference sequence). The part of the CDR3 DNA that was read is TGTGCCAGCAGCCCAGAATCCGACAGTCTCTATGGC. Translation: CASSPESDSLYG. The full CDR3 protein is CASSPESDSLYGYTF.

This clone appeared many times. The read gets to within 3 residues of the CDR3 end, and the germline J gene fills in the rest. V usage is TRBV7-3 and J usage is TRBJ1-2, with 8 nucleotides matching TRBD1. The CDR3 runs 14 residues. V was clipped by 5 bases and J by 7 bases; unmatched bases: 9. CDR1 and CDR2 from the germline V gene are SGHTA and FQGTGA. The CDR3 loop is CASSTDRASSGYTF. CDR3 DNA, as far as it was read: TGTGCCAGCAGCACGGACAGGGCATCCTCTGGC.

This clone was detected a few times. Sequencing ends 3 residues short of the CDR3 end; the germline J gene provides the rest. V and J are TRBV18 and TRBJ2-3, with 7 positions matching TRBD1. The CDR3 totals 16 residues. With V trimmed by 8 bases and J by 2 bases, 13 bases remained unmatched. From germline, CDR1 is KGHSH and CDR2 LQKENI. CDR3 DNA (partial): TGTGCCAGCACAACGGGACAGATCGTTCCCACAGATACG. This gives the protein CASTTGQIVPTDT. From start to end, the CDR3 is CASTTGQIVPTDTQYF.

In the case of this clone: The read is 3 residues too short to cover the CDR3 end, so that end is filled in from the germline J gene. V usage is TRBV7-3 and J usage is TRBJ1-5; D is possibly TRBD1 (5 bases). The length of the CDR3 is 15 residues. Germline loops: CDR1 SGHTA, CDR2 FQGTGA. Deletions cut 2 bases from V and 4 bases from J, with 12 bases between. The sequenced CDR3 bases are TGTGCCAGCAGCTTAGCCCCAGACAGAAATCAGCCC. It codes for CASSLAPDRNQP. The complete CDR3 sequence is CASSLAPDRNQPQHF.

A word on this clone: The read comes to an end 3 residues before the CDR3 does, leaving the germline J gene to fill in the end. V is TRBV19 and J is TRBJ1-5, with 8 positions matching TRBD1. Germline V lookup: CDR1 LNHDA, CDR2 SQIVND (reference sequence). The CDR3 contains 17 residues. The V gene end was trimmed by 4 bases and the J gene end by 4 bases; junction bases not matched to a gene: 12. The CDR3 DNA, read in part, is TGTGCCAGTAGTAGAGGGCGGGGACAGGAGGTAAATCAGCCC. This codes for CASSRGRGQEVNQP. The CDR3 as a whole reads CASSRGRGQEVNQPQHF.